The present TCR beta chain was sequenced within a study of shared clonotypes between healthy human individuals. This CDR3 region has 15 residues. Germline assignment: CDR1 SGHTA and CDR2 FQGNSA. V was shortened by 5 bases and J by 4 bases, with 18 bases between the two germline ends. Negatively enriched CD4+ T cells were divided by CD45RA into naive and memory. Per the original data handling: As immunoSEQ supplied junction-only sequences (without quality scores), filtering differed. Method: immunoSEQ multiplex PCR; TCRdb's copy keeps in-frame clones and lacks some. The V and J calls and clone size come from that table; D and trimming were worked out from the DNA. The table lists about 1.5 million clones, approximately 98% of them singletons. Whole-study results and caveats: It was expected that sequencing depth would affect clonotype sharing among donors. Limited genetic and exposure-history diversity came from having few donors.

Turning to this clone: Antigen: not known.

This sequence originates from a man aged 25 to 40 in good health. The specimen was naive CD4+ T cells sorted from blood. Specified subset: CD45RA+ positively selected. V usage is TRBV7-2 and J usage is TRBJ2-7; no definite D call. The CDR3 reads CASSLTAGVGYEQYF. The CDR3 DNA sequence: TGTGCCAGCAGCCTCACGGCAGGCGTGGGATACGAGCAGTACTTC.